Following are 9 T cell receptor beta chains from one sample sequenced in a study of blood T cell repertoires in COVID-19. TCRdb's copy holds only in-frame clones and misses some; the assay was immunoSEQ multiplex PCR. The sample lists some 16,000 clones, about 87% occurring once. The specimen was peripheral blood. These receptors were collected from a human donor in a cohort sampled during active COVID-19.

The rearrangement joins TRBV5-1 to TRBJ1-5, with D perhaps matching TRBD1 (6 bases). The CDR3 loop spans 13 amino acids. Germline values: CDR1 SGHRS, CDR2 YFSETQ. The V gene lost 0 bases and the J gene lost 7 bases, with 8 bases spanning the gap. The CDR3 region is CASSLATGQPQHF. DNA of the CDR3: TGCGCCAGCAGCTTGGCGACAGGACAGCCCCAGCATTTT.

The V gene is TRBV19, the J gene TRBJ2-7; TRBD2 matches 8 bases. The V and J ends lost 5 bases and 5 bases, in that order; junction bases with no gene match: 8. Germline V CDR1 and CDR2: LNHDA, SQIVND (reference sequence). The CDR3 totals 14 residues. This chain's CDR3 is CASSRGGGENEQYF. The CDR3 nucleotides read TGTGCCAGTAGTCGGGGGGGCGGTGAAAACGAGCAGTACTTC.

The V call is TRBV29-1, the J call TRBJ1-5; 8 positions agree with TRBD1. V was clipped by 4 bases and J by 6 bases; unmatched bases: 5. This CDR3 has 13 residues. CDR1 SQVTM and CDR2 ANQGSEA come from the germline V gene. The DNA for the CDR3 is TGCAGCGTTGCCACAGGGGGGGTTCAGCCCCAGCATTTT. Translation: CSVATGGVQPQHF.

This clone was detected once. The chain recombines TRBV4-1 with TRBJ1-5; perhaps TRBD1 as D (5 bases). V was clipped by 0 bases and J by 7 bases, with 10 bases between them. The CDR3 covers 14 residues. Germline loops: CDR1 MGHRA, CDR2 YSYEKL. The CDR3 nucleotides are TGCGCCAGCAGCCAAGAGGGTGGGGGGCAGCCCCAGCATTTT. Residues: CASSQEGGGQPQHF.

CDR3 DNA sequence: TGTGCCAGCAGTGAATCCGGGACAGGGAGGGGGGTGGCCAATCAGCCCCAGCATTTT. Protein: CASSESGTGRGVANQPQHF. The chain has TRBV2 and TRBJ1-5, with TRBD1 matching 9 bases. Trimming cost V 2 bases and J 3 bases; bases outside gene matches: 14. Looked up from germline, CDR1 is SNHLY and CDR2 is FYNNEI. This CDR3 spans 19 amino acids.

Note on this clone: This sample includes further DNA sequences coding for the same CDR3. Here the CDR3 reads CASSYSGGTGELFF. The CDR3 region has the DNA TGTGCCAGCAGTTACTCGGGGGGCACCGGGGAGCTGTTTTTT. The chain employs TRBV6-5 and TRBJ2-2; perhaps TRBD2 as D (6 bases). The germline gives CDR1 MNHEY, CDR2 SVGAGI. This CDR3 comprises 14 residues. The ends were cut back, 0 bases at V and 4 bases at J, with 6 bases in the middle.

The chain employs TRBV3-1 (or the pseudogene TRBV3-2) and TRBJ2-3; D is perhaps TRBD2 (5 bases). Germline CDR1 reads LGHDT; CDR2 reads YNNKEL (reference sequence). Trimming shortened V by 1 base and J by 2 bases, and 16 bases separated the two germline ends. This CDR3 region has 17 residues. This CDR3 reads CASSQAPGSAFTDTQYF. CDR3 nucleotides: TGTGCCAGCAGCCAAGCCCCGGGTAGCGCGTTCACAGATACGCAGTATTTT.

J is TRBJ1-5 and V is TRBV19, with 8 bases that match TRBD1. The germline V gene encodes CDR1 LNHDA and CDR2 SQIVND (reference sequence). Trimming cost V 6 bases and J 4 bases; bases outside gene matches: 11. This CDR3 comprises 16 residues. The CDR3 region has the DNA TGTGCCAGTAGCACTCACAGGGGGAAGAAAAATCAGCCCCAGCATTTT. It is translated as CASSTHRGKKNQPQHF. Filled out from reference TRBV19 and TRBJ1-5, the complete variable domain reads DGGITQSPKYLFRKEGQNVTLSCEQNLNHDAMYWYRQDPGQGLRLIYYSQIVNDFQKGDIAEGYSVSREKKESFPLTVTSAQKNPTAFYLCASSTHRGKKNQPQHFGDGTRLSIL.

The chain joins TRBV6-2 or TRBV6-3 to TRBJ2-5; 10 nucleotides agree with TRBD1. Germline loops: CDR1 MNHEY, CDR2 SVGEGT. The trim removed 6 bases at V and 6 bases at J, leaving 10 bases unmatched. The CDR3 is 15 amino acids. The CDR3 sequence is CASSPPRDRGQTQYF. CDR3 coding DNA: TGTGCCAGCAGCCCCCCGCGGGACAGGGGCCAGACCCAGTACTTC.